The 28 T cell receptor beta chains listed next were all sequenced from one sample in a study of cytomegalovirus exposure and HLA in healthy donors. The PCR was carried out with 60 Vbeta primers and 13 Jbeta primers. Generated by immunoSEQ multiplex PCR, the TCRdb table keeps only in-frame clones and is missing some. The sample consists of under 110,000 clones, 71% of them appearing once. Sequencing used PBMCs. The receptors come from a female donor in good health and CMV-seronegative.

This rearrangement joins TRBV27 to TRBJ2-5, with a weak D call TRBD2 (6 bases). V was clipped by 8 bases and J by 2 bases, with 6 bases between them. Germline V CDR1 and CDR2: MNHEY, SMNVEV (reference sequence). There are 11 residues in the CDR3. The CDR3 DNA follows: TGTGCCAGCGGACTACAAGAGACCCAGTACTTC. It is translated as CASGLQETQYF.

The genes are TRBV9 and TRBJ2-7; maybe TRBD2 (6 bases). This CDR3 region has 14 residues. V was clipped by 0 bases and J by 5 bases, with 12 bases between them. Germline CDR1 SGDLS, CDR2 YYNGEE. CDR3 coding DNA: TGTGCCAGCAGCGTAGACGGGACTGCCGACGAGCAGTACTTC. This codes for CASSVDGTADEQYF.

This clone turned up a few times. The chain is built from TRBV10-1 and TRBJ2-7; possible D gene TRBD2, 6 bases. Deletions cut 3 bases from V and 2 bases from J, with 11 bases between. CDR3 length: 14 amino acids. Looked up from germline, CDR1 is WNHNN and CDR2 is SYGVQD (reference sequence). The DNA of the CDR3 is TGCGCCAGCAGTGATGGCGGGGTTACCTACGAGCAGTACTTC. Translated, it gives CASSDGGVTYEQYF.

This sequence joins TRBV6-6 and TRBJ2-5; D remains unclear. Per the germline V gene, CDR1 is MNHNY and CDR2 is SVGAGI (reference sequence). This CDR3 spans 15 amino acids. Trimming shortened V by 0 bases and J by 5 bases, and 13 bases separated the two germline ends. In nucleotides, the CDR3 is TGTGCCAGCAGTTACTCGTTGGCCTCCGGGGAGACCCAGTACTTC. Translation: CASSYSLASGETQYF.

This chain uses TRBV15 with TRBJ2-1; D gene uncertain. Deletions cut 0 bases from V and 6 bases from J, with 9 bases between. Germline-derived CDR1 and CDR2 are LNHNV and YYDKDF (reference sequence). The CDR3 runs to 14 residues. For the CDR3, the DNA is TGTGCCACCAGCAGAGATCGAGGCGGCAATGAGCAGTTCTTC. Its protein product is CATSRDRGGNEQFF.

The J gene is TRBJ2-5, the V gene TRBV2, with D possibly matching TRBD2 (5 bases). CDR1 SNHLY and CDR2 FYNNEI come from the germline V gene. The CDR3 runs to 15 residues. Trimming took off 2 bases at V and 4 bases at J, with 14 bases between the two ends. The CDR3 reads CASSEIEWRAETQYF. In nucleotides, the CDR3 is TGTGCCAGCAGTGAAATCGAGTGGCGGGCAGAGACCCAGTACTTC.

The rearrangement uses TRBV5-1 and TRBJ2-1; possibly TRBD2 for D (6 bases). CDR1 and CDR2 (germline): SGHRS, YFSETQ. V dropped 1 base and J dropped 13 bases, with 21 bases sitting between them. The CDR3 extends over 15 amino acids. In DNA, the CDR3 is TGCGCCAGCAGCTTGTCCCCGGGAGACATCGCAGACCAGTTCTTC. Protein sequence: CASSLSPGDIADQFF.

V gene TRBV5-1 combines with J gene TRBJ2-5, with TRBD2 matching over 15 bases. Germline CDR1 is SGHRS and CDR2 is YFSETQ. J lost 5 bases, V lost 3 bases, and 11 bases had no gene match. There are 18 residues in the CDR3. CDR3 in DNA: TGCGCCAGCAGCTCCGGACTAGCGGGAGGGCCGGGCTCGGAGACCCAGTACTTC. Protein product: CASSSGLAGGPGSETQYF.

The chain has TRBV2 and TRBJ1-1; D may be TRBD1 (5 bases). V dropped 4 bases and J dropped 0 bases, with 9 bases sitting between them. Germline CDR1 and CDR2: SNHLY and FYNNEI. The CDR3 covers 14 residues. CDR3 sequence: CASSGREVNTEAFF. The CDR3 DNA sequence: TGTGCCAGCAGTGGCAGGGAAGTGAACACTGAAGCTTTCTTT. Full variable domain (outside the CDR3, taken from reference TRBV2 and TRBJ1-1): EPEVTQTPSHQVTQMGQEVILRCVPISNHLYFYWYRQILGQKVEFLVSFYNNEISEKSEIFDDQFSVERPDGSNFTLKIRSTKLEDSAMYFCASSGREVNTEAFFGQGTRLTVV.

This rearrangement joins TRBV5-1 to TRBJ1-1; 7 bases line up with TRBD1. Losses at the gene ends were 2 bases for V and 7 bases for J; bases not matched to a gene: 8. This CDR3 comprises 14 residues. Germline CDR1 is SGHRS and CDR2 is YFSETQ. The CDR3 coding sequence is TGCGCCAGCAGCTTCCTTGCCACAGGGGATGAAGCTTTCTTT. As protein: CASSFLATGDEAFF.

The J gene is TRBJ1-3, the V gene TRBV9; D not resolved. CDR1 and CDR2 (germline): SGDLS, YYNGEE. V was trimmed by 0 bases and J by 0 bases, leaving 10 bases between them. The CDR3 sequence is 16 residues long. Here the CDR3 DNA reads TGTGCCAGCAGCGTAGCGGGAGGTTACTCTGGAAACACCATATATTTT. Translation gives CASSVAGGYSGNTIYF.

This chain joins TRBV27 and TRBJ2-1, with TRBD1 matching over 7 bases. Germline V gene lookup returns CDR1 MNHEY and CDR2 SMNVEV (reference sequence). This CDR3 has 14 residues. After removal of 6 bases from V and 12 bases from J, the junction contained 14 bases not matched to a gene. The CDR3, as DNA: TGTGCCAGCAGCCCGAGGTCACAGGGGCGTGCGCAGTTCTTC. Translation: CASSPRSQGRAQFF.

This chain links TRBV7-3 with TRBJ2-3; 7 positions agree with TRBD2. Losses at the gene ends were 5 bases for V and 2 bases for J; bases not matched to a gene: 4. The CDR3 has 14 residues. CDR1 is SGHTA and CDR2 is FQGTGA in the germline V gene. The chain's CDR3 is CASSPERDTDTQYF. The CDR3 region has the DNA TGTGCCAGCAGCCCTGAGCGGGACACAGATACGCAGTATTTT. Variable domain in full (rest from reference TRBV7-3 and TRBJ2-3): GAGVSQTPSNKVTEKGKYVELRCDPISGHTALYWYRQSLGQGPEFLIYFQGTGAADDSGLPNDRFFAVRPEGSVSTLKIQRTERGDSAVYLCASSPERDTDTQYFGPGTRLTVL.

The V call is TRBV11-3, the J call TRBJ2-7; 11 bases are shared with TRBD2. Germline V gene data show CDR1 as SGHNT and CDR2 as YENEEA. The CDR3 is made up of 15 amino acids. Trimming at V came to 3 bases and at J to 2 bases, leaving 3 bases not matched to a gene. The CDR3 DNA is TGTGCCAGCAGCTTCGGGACTAGCGGCCCCTACGAGCAGTACTTC. This translates into CASSFGTSGPYEQYF. The whole variable domain, remainder taken from reference TRBV11-3 and TRBJ2-7, is EAGVVQSPRYKIIEKKQPVAFWCNPISGHNTLYWYLQNLGQGPELLIRYENEEAVDDSQLPKDRFSAERLKGVDSTLKIQPAELGDSAVYLCASSFGTSGPYEQYFGPGTRLTVT.

This rearrangement joins TRBV5-1 to TRBJ2-1; perhaps TRBD1 as D (5 bases). Trimming removed 3 bases from V and 2 bases from J, with 15 bases in between. The CDR3 has 16 amino acids. CDR1 and CDR2 from the germline V gene are SGHRS and YFSETQ. The CDR3 is CASSSGASETYNEQFF. The DNA of the CDR3 is TGCGCCAGCAGCTCTGGGGCCAGCGAAACCTACAATGAGCAGTTCTTC.

This clone showed up just a few times. This CDR3 reads CASSLSAGGETQYF. The CDR3 DNA is TGTGCCAGCAGCTTATCAGCGGGAGGGGAGACCCAGTACTTC. The genes are TRBV7-2 and TRBJ2-5, with 10 bases aligning to TRBD2. The CDR3 is made up of 14 amino acids. Germline CDR1 reads SGHTA; CDR2 reads FQGNSA. The ends lost 2 bases at V and 5 bases at J; junction bases unmatched: 2. The full variable domain, its missing parts supplied by reference TRBV7-2 and TRBJ2-5, is GAGVSQSPSNKVTEKGKDVELRCDPISGHTALYWYRQSLGQGLEFLIYFQGNSAPDKSGLPSDRFSAERTGGSVSTLTIQRTQQEDSAVYLCASSLSAGGETQYFGPGTRLLVL.

This clone was seen a few times. The V call is TRBV7-9, the J call TRBJ1-5; 9 bases are a match to TRBD1. Germline trimming cut 4 bases from V and 3 bases from J; bases unmatched to any gene: 4. The CDR3 covers 15 residues. From germline, CDR1 is SEHNR and CDR2 FQNEAQ (reference sequence). DNA for the CDR3: TGTGCCAGCAGCTGGGGACAGGGTGACAATCAGCCCCAGCATTTT. Its translation is CASSWGQGDNQPQHF.

As DNA, the CDR3 is TGTGCCAGCAGCGTGACAGGGGAATATGGCTACACCTTC. Protein sequence: CASSVTGEYGYTF. The chain couples TRBV9 to TRBJ1-2; the match to TRBD1 covers 8 bases. The junction had 2 bases not matched to a gene; V was cut back by 2 bases and J by 5 bases. This CDR3 contains 13 residues. Per the germline V gene, CDR1 is SGDLS and CDR2 is YYNGEE.

The V call is TRBV16, the J call TRBJ2-2; unclear D gene. Trimming stripped 0 bases from V and 3 bases from J, with 8 bases between. This CDR3 spans 15 amino acids. Germline assignment: CDR1 KGHSY and CDR2 FQNENV. The CDR3 loop reads CASSQSNSDTGELFF. The CDR3 nucleotides are TGTGCCAGCAGCCAATCAAATTCCGACACCGGGGAGCTGTTTTTT.

The count of this clone is one. The chain has TRBV27 and TRBJ2-2; D remains ambiguous. From germline, CDR1 is MNHEY and CDR2 SMNVEV (reference sequence). V was trimmed by 6 bases and J by 2 bases, leaving 7 bases between them. The CDR3 consists of 13 residues. CDR3 sequence: CASSWANTGELFF. CDR3 DNA: TGTGCCAGCAGCTGGGCAAACACCGGGGAGCTGTTTTTT.

This clone was seen only a few times. The chain is built from TRBV4-2 and TRBJ1-5; a weak D match, TRBD1 (5 bases). Trimming removed 0 bases at V and 5 bases at J, with 11 bases between. There are 15 residues in the CDR3. The germline gives CDR1 LGHNA, CDR2 YNFKEQ. CDR3 DNA: TGTGCCAGCAGCCAAGATTGGGACTTCGATCAGCCCCAGCATTTT. It specifies CASSQDWDFDQPQHF.

The rearrangement joins TRBV5-4 to TRBJ1-4, with D possibly TRBD1 on 5 matching bases. V dropped 4 bases and J dropped 5 bases, with 15 bases sitting between them. CDR1 is SGHNT, CDR2 YYREEE, per germline (reference sequence). The CDR3 length is 15 residues. For the CDR3, the DNA is TGTGCCAGCAGCCCGGGCCTGGAGGGGAATGAAAAACTGTTTTTT. Amino acid sequence: CASSPGLEGNEKLFF.

This rearrangement joins TRBV27 to TRBJ1-3; no clear D gene. The CDR3 is 13 amino acids. Trimming stripped 3 bases from V and 3 bases from J, with 6 bases between. The germline V gene has CDR1 MNHEY and CDR2 SMNVEV (reference sequence). The CDR3 protein is CASSFGVGNTIYF. The CDR3 DNA follows: TGTGCCAGCAGTTTCGGGGTTGGAAACACCATATATTTT.

This clone was seen only a few times. The V gene is TRBV7-2, the J gene TRBJ1-5; 7 positions match TRBD1. The CDR3 runs to 14 residues. CDR1 is SGHTA and CDR2 is FQGNSA in the germline V gene. Unmatched junction bases numbered 8, after V lost 5 bases and J lost 7 bases. This CDR3 is CASSARQGLQPQHF. The CDR3, as DNA: TGTGCCAGCAGCGCCCGACAGGGACTCCAGCCCCAGCATTTT. Full variable domain (remainder filled in from reference TRBV7-2 and TRBJ1-5): GAGVSQSPSNKVTEKGKDVELRCDPISGHTALYWYRQSLGQGLEFLIYFQGNSAPDKSGLPSDRFSAERTGGSVSTLTIQRTQQEDSAVYLCASSARQGLQPQHFGDGTRLSIL.

This chain uses TRBV5-1 with TRBJ2-2; 7 nucleotides agree with TRBD2. CDR3 size: 15 residues. CDR1 and CDR2 from the germline V gene are SGHRS and YFSETQ. V lost 1 base and J lost 3; bases outside the gene matches: 3. The chain's CDR3 is CASSLREVDTGELFF. The CDR3 nucleotides are TGCGCCAGCAGCTTGCGGGAGGTCGACACCGGGGAGCTGTTTTTT.

This clone was seen just once. V and J are TRBV30 and TRBJ1-4, with 7 nucleotides matching TRBD1. Germline assignment: CDR1 GTSNPN and CDR2 SVGIG (reference sequence). V gave up 7 bases and J gave up 4 bases; unmatched junction bases: 12. The CDR3 extends over 15 amino acids. Written as DNA, the CDR3 is TGTGCCTCTTCCCCCGGCAGGGGGTATAATGAAAAACTGTTTTTT. It yields the protein CASSPGRGYNEKLFF. Filled out from reference TRBV30 and TRBJ1-4, the complete variable domain reads SQTIHQWPATLVQPVGSPLSLECTVEGTSNPNLYWYRQAAGRGLQLLFYSVGIGQISSEVPQNLSASRPQDRQFILSSKKLLLSDSGFYLCASSPGRGYNEKLFFGSGTQLSVL.

This chain links TRBV7-2 with TRBJ2-1, with 8 nucleotides matching TRBD2. Germline assignment: CDR1 SGHTA and CDR2 FQGNSA. This CDR3 contains 15 residues. J was trimmed by 7 bases and V by 0 bases; bases with no gene match: 5. The CDR3 spells CASSLAGTSRNEQFF. Here the CDR3 DNA reads TGTGCCAGCAGCTTAGCGGGGACTAGTCGGAATGAGCAGTTCTTC.

This chain links TRBV4-3 with TRBJ1-1; 10 bases are a match to TRBD1. Germline-derived CDR1 and CDR2 are LGHNA and YSLEER. V shed 3 bases, J shed 1 base, and the junction held 11 bases outside the gene matches. This CDR3 is 18 amino acids long. The CDR3 DNA follows: TGCGCCAGCAGCCATTTACTCCGGGACAGGGGAGGGAACACTGAAGCTTTCTTT. Translated, it gives CASSHLLRDRGGNTEAFF.